This TCR beta chain was obtained from a study of blood T cell repertoires in COVID-19. This table comes from immunoSEQ multiplex PCR, and its TCRdb copy is limited to in-frame clones, with some not included. Among 410,000 or so clones, roughly 90% were seen once, and the ten largest hold almost 1.5%. The CDR3 is made up of 13 amino acids. Germline CDR1 MNHNY, CDR2 SVGAGI (reference sequence). V lost 6 bases and J 5 bases, leaving 13 bases between the germline ends. The TCR was taken from a woman aged 25 to 45 with active or convalescent COVID-19. This rearrangement joins TRBV6-6 to TRBJ2-5; D might be TRBD1 (6 bases). The specimen sequenced was peripheral blood. CDR3 loop: CASRAGAGETQYF. The CDR3 bases are TGTGCCAGCAGGGCAGGGGCAGGGGAGACCCAGTACTTC.